A single T cell receptor beta chain is shown here with its context. This entry belongs to a study of blood T cell repertoires in COVID-19. Sequenced by immunoSEQ multiplex PCR; TCRdb stores in-frame clones only, minus some. This sample has 130,000 to 150,000 clones, with about 90% found just once. Looked up from germline, CDR1 is SNHLY and CDR2 is FYNNEI. The CDR3 contains 13 residues. V gave up 5 bases and J gave up 3 bases, with 11 bases separating them. The sample taken for sequencing was peripheral blood. The chain carries TRBV2 and TRBJ2-7; perhaps TRBD2 as D (6 bases). The sequence was collected from a middle-aged man who had recovered from COVID-19. The CDR3 is CASSIRLVYEQYF. The CDR3 nucleotides are TGTGCCAGCAGTATTAGACTAGTCTACGAGCAGTACTTC.